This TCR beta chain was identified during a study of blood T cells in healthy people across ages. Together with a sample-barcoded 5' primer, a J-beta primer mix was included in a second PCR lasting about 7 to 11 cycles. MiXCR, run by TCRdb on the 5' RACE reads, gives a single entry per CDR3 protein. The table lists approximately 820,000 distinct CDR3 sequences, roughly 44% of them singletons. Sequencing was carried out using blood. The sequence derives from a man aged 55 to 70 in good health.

The CDR3 spells CASSATPWTGNNEQFF. For the CDR3, the DNA is TGTGCCAGCAGCGCAACCCCTTGGACAGGGAACAATGAGCAGTTCTTC. V usage is TRBV7-3 and J usage is TRBJ2-1; the match to TRBD1 covers 8 bases. Germline V gene data show CDR1 as SGHTA and CDR2 as FQGTGA. The junction had 11 bases not matched to a gene; V was cut back by 5 bases and J by 5 bases. The CDR3 contains 16 residues.